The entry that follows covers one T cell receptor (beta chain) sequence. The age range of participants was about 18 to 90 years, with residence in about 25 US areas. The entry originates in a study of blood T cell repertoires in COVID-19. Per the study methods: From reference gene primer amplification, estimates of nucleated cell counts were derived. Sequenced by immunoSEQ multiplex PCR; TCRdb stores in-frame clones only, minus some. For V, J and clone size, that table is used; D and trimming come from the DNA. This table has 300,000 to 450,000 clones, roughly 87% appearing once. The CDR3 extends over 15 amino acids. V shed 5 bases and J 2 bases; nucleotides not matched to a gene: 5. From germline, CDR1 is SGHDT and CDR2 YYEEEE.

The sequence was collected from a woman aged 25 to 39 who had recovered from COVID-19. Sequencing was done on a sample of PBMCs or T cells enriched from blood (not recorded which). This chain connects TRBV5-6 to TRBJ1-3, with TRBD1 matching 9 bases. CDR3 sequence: CASRITGGAGNTIYF. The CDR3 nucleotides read TGTGCCAGCAGGATAACAGGGGGCGCTGGAAACACCATATATTTT.